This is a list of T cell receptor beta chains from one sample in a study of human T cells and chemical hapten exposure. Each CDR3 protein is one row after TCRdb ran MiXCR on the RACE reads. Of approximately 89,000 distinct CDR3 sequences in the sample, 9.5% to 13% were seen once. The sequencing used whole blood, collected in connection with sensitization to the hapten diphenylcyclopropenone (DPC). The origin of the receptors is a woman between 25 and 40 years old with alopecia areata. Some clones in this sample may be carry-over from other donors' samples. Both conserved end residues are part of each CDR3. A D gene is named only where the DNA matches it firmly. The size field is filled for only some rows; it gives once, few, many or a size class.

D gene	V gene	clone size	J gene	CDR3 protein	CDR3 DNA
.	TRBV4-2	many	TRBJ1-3	CASSQDFGSFSGNTIYF	TGTGCCAGCAGCCAAGATTTTGGGTCGTTCTCTGGAAACACCATATATTTT
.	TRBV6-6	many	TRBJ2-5	CASSYGGQQETQYF	TGTGCCAGCAGTTACGGAGGTCAACAAGAGACCCAGTACTTC
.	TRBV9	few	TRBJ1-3	CASSEPTEKAGNTIYF	TGTGCCAGCAGCGAACCGACAGAAAAAGCTGGAAACACCATATATTTT
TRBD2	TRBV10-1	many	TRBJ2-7	CASSESLAGDYEQYF	TGCGCCAGCAGTGAGTCACTAGCGGGGGACTACGAGCAGTACTTC
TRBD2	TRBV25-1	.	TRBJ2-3	CASSEQRGGLDTQYF	TGTGCCAGCAGTGAACAGCGGGGGGGCCTAGATACGCAGTATTTT
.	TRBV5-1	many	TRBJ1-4	CASSFVGVDEKLFF	TGCGCCAGCAGCTTTGTAGGGGTGGATGAAAAACTGTTTTTT
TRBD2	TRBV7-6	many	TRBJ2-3	CASSLLAGGSTDTQYF	TGTGCCAGCAGCCTGTTAGCGGGGGGGAGCACAGATACGCAGTATTTT
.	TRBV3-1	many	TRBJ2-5	CASSIATVPQETQYF	TGTGCCAGCAGCATCGCCACTGTACCCCAAGAGACCCAGTACTTC
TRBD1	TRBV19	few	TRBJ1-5	CASSKGQGTVRINQPQHF	TGTGCCAGTAGTAAAGGACAGGGAACGGTCCGGATCAATCAGCCCCAGCATTTT
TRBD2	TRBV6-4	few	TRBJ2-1	CASSPSGAQYNEQFF	TGTGCCAGCAGTCCAAGCGGGGCTCAGTACAATGAGCAGTTCTTC
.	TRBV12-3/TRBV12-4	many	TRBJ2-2	CASTILQGVGELFF	TGTGCCAGCACCATATTACAGGGAGTCGGGGAGCTGTTTTTT
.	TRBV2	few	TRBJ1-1	CASSDYQGLEAFF	TGTGCCAGCAGTGACTATCAGGGCCTTGAAGCTTTCTTT
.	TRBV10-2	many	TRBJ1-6	CASRETGYNSPLHF	TGCGCCAGCAGGGAGACAGGTTATAATTCACCCCTCCACTTT
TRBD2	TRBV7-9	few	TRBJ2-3	CASSSSGGKDTQYF	TGTGCCAGCAGCTCTAGCGGGGGGAAAGATACGCAGTATTTT
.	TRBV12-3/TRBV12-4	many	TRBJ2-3	CASSFERGGGTDTQYF	TGTGCCAGCAGTTTCGAGAGGGGCGGCGGCACAGATACGCAGTATTTT
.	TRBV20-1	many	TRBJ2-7	CSAREGTPNEQYF	TGCAGTGCTAGAGAGGGGACACCGAACGAGCAGTACTTC
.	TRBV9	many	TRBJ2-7	CASSVRQVGEQYF	TGTGCCAGCAGCGTTCGGCAGGTAGGGGAGCAGTACTTC
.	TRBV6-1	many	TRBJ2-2	CASSVSGKGTGELFF	TGTGCCAGCAGTGTCTCAGGGAAGGGGACCGGGGAGCTGTTTTTT
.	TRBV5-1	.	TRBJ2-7	CASSLQGPHEQYF	TGCGCCAGCAGCTTGCAGGGCCCCCACGAGCAGTACTTC
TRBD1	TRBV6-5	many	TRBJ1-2	CASSYSIGSGTVIYGYTF	TGTGCCAGCAGTTACTCGATTGGGTCCGGGACAGTCATCTATGGCTACACCTTC
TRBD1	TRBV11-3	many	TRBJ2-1	CASSLPRDRVNNEQFF	TGTGCCAGCAGCTTACCCCGGGACAGGGTTAACAATGAGCAGTTCTTC
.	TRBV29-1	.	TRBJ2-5	CSGKGEETQYF	TGCAGCGGGAAGGGGGAAGAGACCCAGTACTTC